This T cell receptor beta chain was identified in a study of regulatory T cells in long-lasting Graves disease. Germline CDR1 reads DFQATT; CDR2 reads SNEGSKA (reference sequence). This CDR3 spans 13 amino acids. Unmatched junction bases numbered 10, after V lost 8 bases and J lost 5 bases. Investigators prepared the TCR beta libraries by applying iRepertoire HTBI primers and Arm-PCR of CDR3 regions. In TCRdb, the multiplex PCR reads were re-called with MiXCR into one record per CDR3 protein. The repertoire holds some 340,000 distinct CDR3 sequences, with approximately 25% as singletons. This clonotype has just one count. Just one base apart from a much larger clone, this may be a read error. As to time point: persistent/refractory GD, antithyroid drugs over 5 years with positive TRAb. Making the TCR library involved RNA that had been extracted from PBMCs.

The specimen comprised peripheral blood mononuclear cells (PBMCs), sampled when the disease was refractory, from a patient treated with antithyroid drugs. This clonotype was obtained from a woman aged 40 to 50 with Graves disease. This chain joins TRBV20-1 and TRBJ2-5; 8 bases map to TRBD2. The CDR3 here is CSPAETSVETQYF. CDR3 nucleotides: TGCAGTCCGGCCGAGACTAGCGTGGAGACCCAGTACTTC.